These T cell receptor beta chains were read from a single sample in a study of early T cells in non-severe SARS-CoV-2 infection. TCRdb redid the calling of the 5' RACE reads with MiXCR, one entry per CDR3 protein. This sample yields about 34,000 distinct CDR3 sequences, of which about 6% are seen a single time; approximately 6.9% belongs to the top ten. Sequencing was performed on whole blood. These receptors were taken from an adult who was a healthcare worker with PCR-confirmed SARS-CoV-2 infection or an uninfected control (not recorded which). The CDR3 runs from the conserved cysteine through the conserved F or W. Each record gives: CDR3 protein, CDR3 DNA, J gene, D gene, V gene, clone size. D genes are given only for firm matches. Clone size is given for some rows only: seen once, a few or many times, or a class if the clone is expanded.

CASSLAQYTDTQYF | TGTGCCAGCAGTTTAGCACAGTACACAGATACGCAGTATTTT | TRBJ2-3 | - | TRBV12-3/TRBV12-4 | medium-sized
CASSADLLAGDYEQYF | TGTGCCAGCAGCGCGGACCTACTAGCGGGGGACTACGAGCAGTACTTC | TRBJ2-7 | TRBD2 | TRBV11-2 | many
CASSPYTGNYGYTF | TGTGCCAGCAGCCCCTACACAGGGAACTATGGCTACACCTTC | TRBJ1-2 | - | TRBV4-2 | -
CASSSPEDTQYF | TGCGCCAGCAGCTCCCCCGAAGATACGCAGTATTTT | TRBJ2-3 | - | TRBV5-1 | many
CSARVTGGGDTQYF | TGCAGTGCTAGAGTGACGGGGGGCGGAGATACGCAGTATTTT | TRBJ2-3 | - | TRBV20-1 | few
CATSSWERATDTQYF | TGTGCCACCTCCTCTTGGGAAAGGGCTACGGATACGCAGTATTTT | TRBJ2-3 | - | TRBV27 | -
CAWRPGPSYGYTF | TGTGCCTGGAGGCCAGGGCCTTCCTATGGCTACACCTTC | TRBJ1-2 | - | TRBV30 | few
CASSPRPGSGTIYF | TGTGCCAGCAGCCCACGACCTGGGTCCGGCACCATATATTTT | TRBJ1-3 | - | TRBV11-2 | many
CASSLDVTSYEQYF | TGTGCCAGCAGCTTAGACGTAACCTCCTACGAGCAGTACTTC | TRBJ2-7 | - | TRBV7-6 | many
CASGEGRTNTEAFF | TGTGCCAGCGGTGAGGGACGGACTAACACTGAAGCTTTCTTT | TRBJ1-1 | - | TRBV12-3/TRBV12-4 | medium-sized
CASSYYRTRGADTQYF | TGTGCCAGCAGTTACTATCGGACTAGAGGAGCAGATACGCAGTATTTT | TRBJ2-3 | TRBD2 | TRBV6-2/TRBV6-3 | many
CASSLVGENTEAFF | TGCGCCAGCAGCTTGGTAGGGGAGAACACTGAAGCTTTCTTT | TRBJ1-1 | - | TRBV5-1 | many
CATSRDKGNTIYF | TGTGCCACCAGCAGAGATAAGGGAAACACCATATATTTT | TRBJ1-3 | - | TRBV15 | -
CASTLSTGTHSYEQYF | TGTGCCAGCACCTTATCTACAGGTACCCACTCCTACGAGCAGTACTTC | TRBJ2-7 | - | TRBV6-2/TRBV6-3 | many
CASSPVDTYTGELFF | TGTGCCAGCAGCCCCGTCGACACCTACACCGGGGAGCTGTTTTTT | TRBJ2-2 | - | TRBV7-9 | few
CASSLGVLAVTDTQYF | TGTGCCAGCAGCTTGGGTGTGCTAGCCGTCACAGATACGCAGTATTTT | TRBJ2-3 | - | TRBV7-8 | many
CATSDLGTGGSETQYF | TGTGCCACCAGTGATTTAGGGACAGGGGGATCAGAGACCCAGTACTTC | TRBJ2-5 | TRBD1 | TRBV24-1 | -
CASSLSTGPLYGYTF | TGTGCCAGCAGCCTATCGACAGGTCCTCTCTATGGCTACACCTTC | TRBJ1-2 | - | TRBV4-2 | few
CASSWADSPTYTQYF | TGTGCCAGCAGCTGGGCGGACAGCCCCACATATACGCAGTATTTT | TRBJ2-3 | - | TRBV7-9 | -
CASSPGTRYNEQFF | TGTGCCAGTAGCCCCGGGACTCGATACAATGAGCAGTTCTTC | TRBJ2-1 | - | TRBV19 | many
CASSLDQRGGRETQYF | TGTGCCAGCAGCTTAGACCAGCGGGGGGGTAGAGAGACCCAGTACTTC | TRBJ2-5 | TRBD2 | TRBV7-2 | many
CASSLKGAATEAFF | TGTGCCAGCAGTTTGAAGGGGGCTGCTACTGAAGCTTTCTTT | TRBJ1-1 | TRBD1 | TRBV12-3/TRBV12-4 | many
CASSPRDSYNEQFF | TGTGCCAGCAGCCCCCGGGACAGTTACAATGAGCAGTTCTTC | TRBJ2-1 | TRBD1 | TRBV7-2 | many
CASSLGGTPTYEQYF | TGTGCCAGCAGTTTAGGAGGGACACCGACCTACGAGCAGTACTTC | TRBJ2-7 | - | TRBV28 | many
CASSHETGLRGYGYTF | TGTGCCAGCAGCCACGAAACAGGCTTACGGGGCTATGGCTACACCTTC | TRBJ1-2 | - | TRBV7-2 | many
CASRMGSYEQYF | TGTGCCAGCAGAATGGGGAGCTACGAGCAGTACTTC | TRBJ2-7 | - | TRBV2 | -
CASSLGRAETQYF | TGTGCCAGCAGCTTGGGTAGGGCAGAGACCCAGTACTTC | TRBJ2-5 | - | TRBV5-5 | many
CASLSRNTGELFF | TGTGCCAGCCTAAGTAGGAACACCGGGGAGCTGTTTTTT | TRBJ2-2 | - | TRBV6-2/TRBV6-3 | few
CASSRTENTEAFF | TGCGCCAGCAGCCGCACAGAGAACACTGAAGCTTTCTTT | TRBJ1-1 | - | TRBV5-1 | many
CAWSVAGALRAQYF | TGTGCCTGGAGTGTGGCGGGGGCCCTAAGGGCCCAGTACTTC | TRBJ2-5 | - | TRBV30 | -
CSAPGLAYNEQFF | TGCAGTGCCCCGGGACTAGCATACAATGAGCAGTTCTTC | TRBJ2-1 | TRBD2 | TRBV20-1 | many
CASSQDIGGLYGYTF | TGTGCCAGCAGCCAAGATATAGGGGGACTGTATGGCTACACCTTC | TRBJ1-2 | - | TRBV14 | many
CASSVFGNQPQHF | TGTGCCAGCAGTGTTTTTGGCAATCAGCCCCAGCATTTT | TRBJ1-5 | - | TRBV2 | -
CASGPGLAGTDTQYF | TGTGCCAGCGGACCGGGACTAGCGGGGACAGATACGCAGTATTTT | TRBJ2-3 | TRBD2 | TRBV27 | few
CASSPGLSSYNEQFF | TGCGCCAGCAGTCCAGGACTGTCCTCCTACAATGAGCAGTTCTTC | TRBJ2-1 | - | TRBV5-1 | many
CASSLVRGYGNEQFF | TGTGCCAGCAGCTTAGTCAGGGGCTACGGCAATGAGCAGTTCTTC | TRBJ2-1 | - | TRBV7-9 | many
CSARPLRVGGELFF | TGCAGTGCTAGACCTCTTAGAGTCGGCGGGGAGCTGTTTTTT | TRBJ2-2 | - | TRBV20-1 | many
CASSHLQGLGNTEAFF | TGTGCCAGCAGCCACTTACAGGGGCTGGGGAACACTGAAGCTTTCTTT | TRBJ1-1 | TRBD1 | TRBV12-3/TRBV12-4 | -
CASSPQTLAGELFF | TGTGCCAGCAGCCCCCAAACTCTGGCCGGGGAGCTGTTTTTT | TRBJ2-2 | - | TRBV28 | many
CASSPGVKSAQYF | TGTGCCAGCTCACCAGGTGTGAAAAGTGCCCAGTACTTC | TRBJ2-5 | - | TRBV18 | many
CASSPRTGGAGYGYTF | TGCGCCAGCAGCCCTAGGACAGGGGGCGCTGGCTATGGCTACACCTTC | TRBJ1-2 | TRBD1 | TRBV4-1 | many
CASSYSGGRGPMNTEAFF | TGTGCCAGCAGTTACTCCGGGGGGAGAGGACCCATGAACACTGAAGCTTTCTTT | TRBJ1-1 | - | TRBV6-5 | few
CASRTGGTLSEQYF | TGTGCCAGCAGAACCGGGGGTACTCTTAGCGAGCAGTACTTC | TRBJ2-7 | - | TRBV14 | many
CASNGQYNSNQPQHF | TGTGCCAGCAATGGACAGTACAATAGCAATCAGCCCCAGCATTTT | TRBJ1-5 | - | TRBV28 | few
CASSLGRTDTQYF | TGTGCCAGCAGCTTAGGCCGCACAGATACGCAGTATTTT | TRBJ2-3 | - | TRBV7-2 | many
CASRGTGKIYEQYF | TGTGCCAGCAGAGGGACAGGAAAAATCTACGAGCAGTACTTC | TRBJ2-7 | TRBD1 | TRBV27 | few
CATEERGEFTDTQYF | TGTGCCACCGAAGAGCGCGGGGAATTCACAGATACGCAGTATTTT | TRBJ2-3 | - | TRBV6-6 | -
CASSQRGYSNQPQHF | TGTGCCAGCAGTCAACGGGGCTATAGCAATCAGCCCCAGCATTTT | TRBJ1-5 | - | TRBV28 | many
CASSPPQGREKLFF | TGTGCCAGCAGCCCACCCCAGGGGCGCGAAAAACTGTTTTTT | TRBJ1-4 | - | TRBV7-9 | -
CASSPGRGEKLFF | TGTGCCAGCAGCCCAGGACGGGGGGAAAAACTGTTTTTT | TRBJ1-4 | - | TRBV7-2 | few
CASSPFKGEYEQYF | TGCGCCAGCAGCCCGTTTAAGGGGGAATACGAGCAGTACTTC | TRBJ2-7 | - | TRBV5-1 | many
CASSLAGESNQPQHF | TGTGCCAGCAGCTTAGCTGGGGAGAGCAATCAGCCCCAGCATTTT | TRBJ1-5 | - | TRBV11-2 | many
CASSPGTVNSPLHF | TGCGCCAGCAGCCCGGGGACAGTTAATTCACCCCTCCACTTT | TRBJ1-6 | TRBD1 | TRBV5-1 | many
CASSEQGLSGANVLTF | TGTGCCAGCAGTGAACAGGGCCTCTCTGGGGCCAACGTCCTGACTTTC | TRBJ2-6 | - | TRBV2 | many
CASSQAQGSTDTQYF | TGTGCCAGCAGCCAAGCACAGGGTAGCACAGATACGCAGTATTTT | TRBJ2-3 | - | TRBV3-1 | many
CASSQGLTPNQPQHF | TGTGCCAGCAGCCAAGGTTTGACACCCAATCAGCCCCAGCATTTT | TRBJ1-5 | - | TRBV3-1 | many
CASSLLGQPNSPLHF | TGTGCCAGCAGTTTGTTAGGACAGCCAAATTCACCCCTCCACTTT | TRBJ1-6 | - | TRBV27 | many
CASSLDRGPTDTQYF | TGTGCCAGCAGCCTTGACCGGGGCCCCACAGATACGCAGTATTTT | TRBJ2-3 | - | TRBV12-3/TRBV12-4 | -
CASSPVPGATDTQYF | TGTGCCAGCAGCCCGGTCCCGGGGGCGACAGATACGCAGTATTTT | TRBJ2-3 | - | TRBV5-6 | many